Following are 30 T cell receptor beta chains from one sample sequenced in a study of blood T cell repertoires in COVID-19 (dated by TCRdb to 2020 to 2021). Library prep was done by the immunoSEQ multiplex PCR assay. TCRdb stores this immuneACCESS table with in-frame sequences only. Part of the clones is absent; in the studies checked, under half of the shortfall reflects unresolved V genes, and no reason is known for the rest. Counted in this sample were about 160,000 clones; roughly 80% of them appeared once. Jointly, the top ten make up around 8.1% of the sample. What was sequenced was peripheral blood. These receptors all stem from a man aged 55-75 years with acute or convalescent COVID-19.

This chain uses TRBV6-4 with TRBJ2-3; TRBD2 matches at 7 bases. V trimming: 2 bases; J trimming: 2 bases; junction bases outside the gene matches: 1. Germline V gene lookup returns CDR1 MRHNA and CDR2 SNTAGT. The length of the CDR3 is 14 residues. The CDR3 loop is CASSDGLDTDTQYF. Here the CDR3 DNA reads TGTGCCAGCAGTGACGGACTAGACACAGATACGCAGTATTTT.

V usage is TRBV4-1 and J usage is TRBJ1-4; the D gene is possibly TRBD1 (5 bases). This CDR3 has 12 residues. The V end lost 2 bases, the J end lost 8 bases, and 6 bases lay between the germline ends. Germline CDR1 MGHRA, CDR2 YSYEKL. CDR3 DNA: TGCGCCAGCAGCCAACGGGGGGAAAAACTGTTTTTT. Protein: CASSQRGEKLFF.

The chain couples TRBV6-6 to TRBJ2-7; D is unresolved. Looked up from germline, CDR1 is MNHNY and CDR2 is SVGAGI (reference sequence). CDR3 length: 14 residues. With 2 bases removed from V and 2 bases from J, the gap between germline ends came to 10 bases. CDR3 region: CASSYEAYPYEQYF. In DNA form, the CDR3 reads TGTGCCAGCAGTTACGAGGCTTATCCCTACGAGCAGTACTTC.

The chain has TRBV9 and TRBJ2-1; 10 positions match TRBD1. The J segment lost 7 bases and the V segment lost 2 bases, leaving 9 bases of the junction unmatched. From germline, CDR1 is SGDLS and CDR2 YYNGEE. The CDR3 loop spans 16 amino acids. CDR3 nucleotides: TGTGCCAGCAGCGTGAACCGGGACAGGGGAGGAAATGAGCAGTTCTTC. This gives the protein CASSVNRDRGGNEQFF.

The chain uses TRBV9 and TRBJ2-7, with a possible D match to TRBD2 (5 bases). The CDR3 contains 15 residues. CDR1 and CDR2 (germline): SGDLS, YYNGEE. V lost 0 bases and J lost 1, with 11 bases in between. The CDR3: CASSVGSSQSYEQYF. DNA of the CDR3: TGTGCCAGCAGCGTAGGCTCTAGCCAGTCCTACGAGCAGTACTTC.

The gene calls are TRBV15 and TRBJ1-1, with D maybe TRBD1 (5 bases). Trimming took 3 bases from V and 5 from J, leaving 7 bases between them. The CDR3 is 12 residues long. Per the germline V gene, CDR1 is LNHNV and CDR2 is YYDKDF (reference sequence). CDR3: CATSSKGTEAFF. CDR3 bases: TGTGCCACCAGCAGCAAGGGGACTGAAGCTTTCTTT.

The V gene is TRBV4-3, the J gene TRBJ1-1; TRBD1 is a possible D gene (5 bases). Trimming stripped 1 base from V and 0 bases from J, with 9 bases between. The CDR3 loop spans 15 amino acids. The V gene's germline CDR1 is LGHNA and CDR2 YSLEER. CDR3 region: CASSQGPGLNTEAFF. CDR3 nucleotide sequence: TGCGCCAGCAGCCAAGGCCCAGGGCTGAACACTGAAGCTTTCTTT.

In its sample, this clone was seen once. The chain employs TRBV28 and TRBJ2-7, with a possible D match to TRBD1 (5 bases). CDR1 MDHEN and CDR2 SYDVKM come from the germline V gene. The V end was cut by 4 bases, the J end by 5 bases, with 12 bases between. The CDR3 loop spans 13 amino acids. CDR3 region: CASSYPGFHEQYF. CDR3 in DNA: TGTGCCAGCAGTTACCCAGGGTTTCACGAGCAGTACTTC.

The rearrangement uses TRBV7-6 and TRBJ1-5; D perhaps matches TRBD1 (5 bases). V shed 5 bases and J shed 2 bases, with 10 bases lying between them. The length of the CDR3 is 14 residues. The germline V gene has CDR1 SGHVS and CDR2 FNYEAQ. CDR3 protein: CASSRTPGNQPQHF. The DNA of the CDR3 is TGTGCCAGCAGCAGGACACCGGGCAATCAGCCCCAGCATTTT. The full variable domain, its missing parts supplied by reference TRBV7-6 and TRBJ1-5, is GAGVSQSPRYKVTKRGQDVALRCDPISGHVSLYWYRQALGQGPEFLTYFNYEAQQDKSGLPNDRFSAERPEGSISTLTIQRTEQRDSAMYRCASSRTPGNQPQHFGDGTRLSIL.

The chain is built from TRBV5-6 and TRBJ1-2; 7 bases agree with TRBD1. The germline CDR1 and CDR2 sequences are SGHDT and YYEEEE. The CDR3 is 14 amino acids. V shed 4 bases, J shed 2 bases, and the junction held 5 bases outside the gene matches. CDR3: CASSLRTGNYGYTF. DNA of the CDR3: TGTGCCAGCAGCCTACGGACAGGAAACTATGGCTACACCTTC.

The J gene is TRBJ2-7, the V gene TRBV5-4, with 8 bases aligning to TRBD1. V was clipped by 4 bases and J by 7 bases; unmatched bases: 7. This CDR3 has 13 residues. Germline lookup yields CDR1 SGHNT and CDR2 YYREEE (reference sequence). The CDR3 loop is CASSRTGPGEQYF. For the CDR3, the DNA is TGTGCCAGCAGCAGGACAGGGCCTGGGGAGCAGTACTTC.

The chain recombines TRBV5-1 with TRBJ1-4; TRBD1 matches at 10 bases. CDR3 length equals 17 residues. J lost 5 bases, V lost 4 bases, and 11 bases had no gene match. Germline CDR1 is SGHRS and CDR2 is YFSETQ. This chain's CDR3 is CASSPGTGENVNEKLFF. In DNA form, the CDR3 reads TGCGCCAGCAGCCCCGGGACAGGGGAGAATGTAAATGAAAAACTGTTTTTT.

This chain links TRBV3-1 (or the pseudogene TRBV3-2) with TRBJ2-1; possible D gene TRBD2, 5 bases. Germline V CDR1 and CDR2: LGHDT, YNNKEL (reference sequence). The CDR3 is 14 residues long. Trimming removed 6 bases from V and 6 bases from J, with 15 bases in between. CDR3 loop: CASRRTGSSNEQFF. The CDR3 DNA follows: TGTGCCAGCAGGAGGACTGGAAGTAGCAATGAGCAGTTCTTC.

The V call is TRBV5-4, the J call TRBJ1-1; TRBD1 agrees at 11 bases. V gave up 3 bases and J gave up 2 bases; unmatched junction bases: 3. CDR3 length: 15 amino acids. The germline V gene has CDR1 SGHNT and CDR2 YYREEE (reference sequence). The CDR3 DNA reads as TGTGCCAGCAGCTCCGGACAGGGGGCCAACACTGAAGCTTTCTTT. Translated: CASSSGQGANTEAFF.

The chain has TRBV12-3 or TRBV12-4 and TRBJ2-7, with 7 bases that match TRBD2. V lost 4 bases to trimming and J lost 4 bases; unmatched junction nucleotides: 4. This CDR3 has 13 amino acids. CDR3 region: CASSWGGGYEQYF. The CDR3 DNA reads TGTGCCAGCAGTTGGGGGGGAGGTTACGAGCAGTACTTC.

The genes are TRBV6-5 and TRBJ1-2; the match to TRBD1 covers 11 bases. Germline V gives CDR1 MNHEY, CDR2 SVGAGI. Losses at the gene ends were 6 bases for V and 7 bases for J; bases not matched to a gene: 4. This CDR3 region has 13 residues. The CDR3 nucleotides read TGTGCCAGCAGGGACAGGGGGCAAGGTGGCTACACCTTC. This translates into CASRDRGQGGYTF.

This chain links TRBV6-5 with TRBJ1-6; 9 bases line up with TRBD1. The germline V gene encodes CDR1 MNHEY and CDR2 SVGAGI. Germline trimming cut 4 bases from V and 10 bases from J; bases unmatched to any gene: 5. The length of the CDR3 is 14 residues. The CDR3 is CASSLQGARSPLHF. The CDR3 DNA reads TGTGCCAGCAGTTTACAGGGGGCGAGATCACCCCTCCACTTT.

The V gene is TRBV4-2, the J gene TRBJ1-3, with 7 bases fitting TRBD1. Germline CDR1 reads LGHNA; CDR2 reads YNFKEQ. Trimming took 0 bases from V and 3 from J; bases not matched to a gene: 5. This CDR3 has 16 residues. The CDR3 DNA reads TGTGCCAGCAGCCAAGAGGAGGGGGCGAGTGGAAACACCATATATTTT. Amino acids: CASSQEEGASGNTIYF.

In this sample, this clone turned up many times. This rearrangement joins TRBV30 to TRBJ1-1; no reliable D call. Germline V lookup: CDR1 GTSNPN, CDR2 SVGIG (reference sequence). The CDR3 totals 11 residues. V lost 4 bases, J lost 7 bases, and 10 bases lay in between. The CDR3 sequence is CAWTRAVEAFF. CDR3 sequence (DNA): TGTGCCTGGACGAGGGCAGTTGAAGCTTTCTTT.

The J gene is TRBJ1-1, the V gene TRBV19, with 9 positions matching TRBD1. The CDR3 covers 16 residues. After removal of 7 bases from V and 1 base from J, the junction contained 10 bases not matched to a gene. The germline gives CDR1 LNHDA, CDR2 SQIVND (reference sequence). The DNA of the CDR3 is TGTGCCAGTATTACGGGACAGGGACCGACGAACACTGAAGCTTTCTTT. It is translated as CASITGQGPTNTEAFF.

The genes are TRBV6-5 and TRBJ2-5, with 8 bases matching TRBD1. V lost 5 bases and J lost 3; bases outside the gene matches: 2. This CDR3 has 13 amino acids. The germline CDR1 and CDR2 sequences are MNHEY and SVGAGI. The CDR3 coding sequence is TGTGCCAGCAGTCCACAGGGGGAAGAGACCCAGTACTTC. Translating gives CASSPQGEETQYF.

The gene calls are TRBV10-3 and TRBJ1-1, with 11 bases lining up with TRBD1. The CDR3 sequence is 12 residues long. From germline, CDR1 is ENHRY and CDR2 SYGVKD. V shed 2 bases, J shed 11 bases, and the junction held 1 base outside the gene matches. In DNA, the CDR3 is TGTGCCATCAGTGAGGGGGACAGGGGGGCTTTCTTT. Its translation is CAISEGDRGAFF.

The rearrangement links TRBV28 to TRBJ1-3; 7 bases map to TRBD1. The germline CDR1 and CDR2 sequences are MDHEN and SYDVKM. The CDR3 extends over 15 amino acids. J lost 4 bases, V lost 3 bases, and 6 bases had no gene match. The CDR3 sequence: CASSFRDRVGNTIYF. The CDR3 DNA follows: TGTGCCAGCAGTTTTCGCGACAGGGTCGGAAACACCATATATTTT.

The chain uses TRBV5-6 and TRBJ1-1; weak D call: TRBD1 (5 bases). From germline, CDR1 is SGHDT and CDR2 YYEEEE. Trimming removed 0 bases from V and 2 bases from J, with 8 bases in between. The CDR3 covers 14 residues. In DNA, the CDR3 is TGTGCCAGCAGCTTGGTAGGGGTCAACACTGAAGCTTTCTTT. As protein: CASSLVGVNTEAFF.

This chain links TRBV12-3 or TRBV12-4 with TRBJ1-1; no clear D gene. The CDR3 extends over 11 amino acids. Deletions cut 7 bases from V and 6 bases from J, with 9 bases between. This CDR3 reads CASNGGPEAFF. CDR3 DNA: TGTGCCAGCAACGGAGGTCCTGAAGCTTTCTTT.

This chain joins TRBV6-1 and TRBJ2-4; TRBD1 matches at 12 bases. This CDR3 has 18 residues. From germline, CDR1 is MNHNS and CDR2 SASEGT. V shed 4 bases, J shed 3 bases, and the junction held 10 bases outside the gene matches. CDR3 region: CASSVGPGQGALKNIQYF. For the CDR3, the DNA is TGTGCCAGCAGTGTGGGTCCGGGACAGGGGGCACTCAAAAACATTCAGTACTTC.

V gene TRBV29-1 combines with J gene TRBJ2-3, with 9 bases that match TRBD2. J gave up 2 bases and V 6 bases, and 9 bases lay outside the gene matches. CDR1 is SQVTM, CDR2 ANQGSEA, per germline. This CDR3 has 15 residues. The CDR3 is CSVEPTSGYTDTQYF. As DNA, the CDR3 is TGCAGCGTCGAGCCGACTAGCGGATACACAGATACGCAGTATTTT.

This chain connects TRBV4-1 to TRBJ2-5; 11 bases align to TRBD2. The CDR3 length is 17 residues. Trimming at V came to 1 base and at J to 7 bases, leaving 11 bases not matched to a gene. CDR1 MGHRA and CDR2 YSYEKL come from the germline V gene. CDR3 sequence (DNA): TGCGCCAGCAGCCAAGGTCCTAGCGGGGGGTTTACGGGGACCCAGTACTTC. Translation: CASSQGPSGGFTGTQYF.

In its sample, this clone was seen once. The chain couples TRBV7-3 to TRBJ2-6; TRBD2 matches at 7 bases. This CDR3 contains 22 residues. Germline CDR1 and CDR2: SGHTA and FQGTGA. Trimming cost V 5 bases and J 0 bases; bases outside gene matches: 22. The CDR3 sequence: CASSDPQTSGGKLSSGANVLTF. DNA of the CDR3: TGTGCCAGCAGCGACCCTCAAACCTCGGGAGGCAAACTTAGCTCTGGGGCCAACGTCCTGACTTTC.

The chain has TRBV30 and TRBJ2-2; a weak D match, TRBD1 (8 bases). This CDR3 comprises 19 residues. Looked up from germline, CDR1 is GTSNPN and CDR2 is SVGIG (reference sequence). V lost 4 bases and J lost 4, with 28 bases in between. CDR3 in amino acids: CAWNRGQGTLGEGTGELFF. In DNA form, the CDR3 reads TGTGCCTGGAACCGTGGACAGGGTACCCTGGGGGAGGGCACCGGGGAGCTGTTTTTT.